Shown below are 8 T cell receptor beta chains from a single sample sequenced in a study of neurological immune-mediated disorders. MiXCR, applied by TCRdb to the 5' RACE reads, yields one record per CDR3 protein. The repertoire has around 55,000 distinct CDR3 sequences, approximately 3.6% of them found once; the top ten carry roughly 2%. The sequenced material came from CD4+ T cells from blood. The source of these receptors is a woman in her thirties or forties with multiple sclerosis.

This clonotype was seen ten or more times. The chain is built from TRBV20-1 and TRBJ1-2; possible D gene TRBD1, 6 bases. Trimming shortened V by 6 bases and J by 4 bases, and 15 bases separated the two germline ends. This CDR3 contains 13 residues. Germline CDR1 reads DFQATT; CDR2 reads SNEGSKA (reference sequence). Here the CDR3 DNA reads TGCAGTGCCAGACATCCCAGGGGCTATGGCTACACCTTC. Protein: CSARHPRGYGYTF.

This clonotype was picked up many times. The chain recombines TRBV7-2 with TRBJ2-7; D remains unclear. Germline CDR1 SGHTA, CDR2 FQGNSA. CDR3 length: 13 amino acids. V was shortened by 5 bases and J by 0 bases, with 8 bases between the two germline ends. Written as DNA, the CDR3 is TGTGCCAGCAGCACCCGGACCTCCTACGAGCAGTACTTC. Protein sequence: CASSTRTSYEQYF.

This clonotype was found many times. The V gene is TRBV3-1, the J gene TRBJ1-5; TRBD1 might be the D (6 bases). V gave up 4 bases and J gave up 9 bases, with 13 bases separating them. Germline V gene lookup returns CDR1 LGHDT and CDR2 YNNKEL (reference sequence). CDR3 length equals 13 residues. The CDR3, as DNA: TGTGCCAGCAGCCGGGACATACGCACGCCCCAGCATTTT. Translation gives CASSRDIRTPQHF.

In this sample, this clonotype turned up many times. The chain recombines TRBV5-1 with TRBJ1-1, with TRBD1 matching over 8 bases. The length of the CDR3 is 15 residues. J gave up 4 bases and V 0 bases, and 5 bases lay outside the gene matches. The germline V gene encodes CDR1 SGHRS and CDR2 YFSETQ. The CDR3 coding sequence is TGCGCCAGCAGCTTGGGACAGGGGATCGGCACTGAAGCTTTCTTT. Translation: CASSLGQGIGTEAFF.

This clonotype was found many times. The rearrangement uses TRBV6-5 and TRBJ2-1; TRBD2 matches 9 bases. Germline V lookup: CDR1 MNHEY, CDR2 SVGAGI. This CDR3 comprises 18 residues. With V trimmed by 0 bases and J by 4 bases, 10 bases remained unmatched. The CDR3 sequence: CASSYSLSGRGGYNEQFF. The CDR3, as DNA: TGTGCCAGCAGTTACTCCCTTTCTGGGCGGGGGGGATACAATGAGCAGTTCTTC.

This clonotype was observed many times. J is TRBJ2-7 and V is TRBV12-3 or TRBV12-4, with 8 bases matching TRBD1. The ends lost 6 bases at V and 5 bases at J; junction bases unmatched: 6. The CDR3 sequence is 13 residues long. The CDR3 DNA is TGTGCCAGCAGCTGGACAGGGACCCACGAGCAGTACTTC. Its protein product is CASSWTGTHEQYF.

This clonotype was counted at least ten times. This chain joins TRBV10-2 and TRBJ2-2; no reliable D call. Trimming stripped 3 bases from V and 4 bases from J, with 12 bases between. Germline V gene sequence: CDR1 WSHSY, CDR2 SAAADI. The CDR3 loop spans 15 amino acids. The CDR3 spells CASSDAVWGTGELFF. The CDR3, as DNA: TGCGCCAGCAGTGACGCCGTATGGGGCACCGGGGAGCTGTTTTTT.

There are many counts of this clonotype. The chain is built from TRBV7-3 and TRBJ2-3; TRBD2 matches at 9 bases. Per the germline V gene, CDR1 is SGHTA and CDR2 is FQGTGA. The V segment lost 0 bases and the J segment 3 bases; nucleotides outside the gene matches: 7. The CDR3 length is 17 residues. CDR3 nucleotide sequence: TGTGCCAGCAGCTTAACGGGGCGGGGGGGCCGGACAGATACGCAGTATTTT. This encodes CASSLTGRGGRTDTQYF. Combining the CDR3 with reference TRBV7-3 and TRBJ2-3 gives the whole variable domain GAGVSQTPSNKVTEKGKYVELRCDPISGHTALYWYRQSLGQGPEFLIYFQGTGAADDSGLPNDRFFAVRPEGSVSTLKIQRTERGDSAVYLCASSLTGRGGRTDTQYFGPGTRLTVL.